The 5 T cell receptor beta chains below were found in one sample sequenced in a study of shared clonotypes between healthy human individuals. Only in-frame clones appear in the TCRdb table, and some are missing; sequencing was by immunoSEQ multiplex PCR. Here the sample spans 1.6 million or so clones, roughly 96% being singletons. The sequenced sample consisted of naive CD4+ T cells sorted from blood. Subset in this sample: CD45RA+ positively selected. All receptors come from a man between 25 and 39 years old in good health.

This CDR3 reads CASSLIEYGYTF. CDR3 in DNA: TGTGCCAGCAGTTTAATAGAGTATGGCTACACCTTC. The chain employs TRBV28 and TRBJ1-2; the D is unclear. V dropped 2 bases and J dropped 5 bases, with 6 bases sitting between them. CDR3 length equals 12 residues. The germline gives CDR1 MDHEN, CDR2 SYDVKM.

The chain is built from TRBV5-1 and TRBJ2-2; no clear D. This CDR3 spans 16 amino acids. CDR1 and CDR2 from the germline V gene are SGHRS and YFSETQ. Trimming cost V 0 bases and J 4 bases, with 13 bases left between them. As DNA, the CDR3 is TGCGCCAGCAGCTTGGCCGAAAGGGCGTCCACCGGGGAGCTGTTTTTT. Translated, it gives CASSLAERASTGELFF.

Of note for this clone: The conserved phenylalanine or tryptophan normally closing the CDR3 is absent here, so this likely arose from a read error. The limits of the CDR3 on the DNA are not certain, so only TCRdb's listed CDR3 is given. The chain couples TRBV6-6 to TRBJ1-1. The CDR3 sequence runs 14 residues, both termini included. Germline V gene data show CDR1 as MNHNY and CDR2 as SVGAGI (reference sequence). The CDR3 is CASSYSSRWSVSTK.

The chain has TRBV5-6 and TRBJ2-3; tentative D call: TRBD2 (6 bases). The CDR3 is 11 residues long. CDR1 and CDR2 from the germline V gene are SGHDT and YYEEEE. Deletions cut 4 bases from V and 7 bases from J, with 7 bases between. In DNA form, the CDR3 reads TGTGCCAGCAGCGGGGGGAATACGCAGTATTTT. This sequence encodes CASSGGNTQYF.

The CDR3 DNA reads TGTGCCAGCAGCTTGGCTCCCTCTGGGGCCAACGTCCTGACTTTC. Translated, it gives CASSLAPSGANVLTF. V usage is TRBV5-5 and J usage is TRBJ2-6; D remains unclear. This CDR3 has 15 amino acids. The germline CDR1 and CDR2 sequences are SGHKS and YYEKEE (reference sequence). The germline V and J ends were trimmed by 0 bases and 0 bases, with 4 bases remaining between them.